Below, 27 T cell receptor beta chains from the same sample are listed, as sequenced in a study of T cells in Graves' hyperthyroidism and ophthalmopathy. The source material, RNA transcripts, was used to amplify TCR beta CDR3 regions. HTBI primers were used for first-round RT-PCR of the TCR CDR3. TCRdb processed the multiplex PCR reads anew with MiXCR; each CDR3 protein has one entry. The sample yields around 340,000 distinct CDR3 sequences, about 18% seen once. The sample taken for sequencing was blood. The receptors were sampled from a woman in her thirties with Graves' hyperthyroidism that later progressed to Graves' ophthalmopathy.

This clonotype was observed a handful of times. The rearrangement links TRBV28 to TRBJ1-2; 7 positions match TRBD1. CDR3 length: 13 residues. The V gene's germline CDR1 is MDHEN and CDR2 SYDVKM. The junction had 6 bases not matched to a gene; V was cut back by 2 bases and J by 9 bases. CDR3 in amino acids: CASSLTGAGSYTF. The CDR3 region has the DNA TGTGCCAGCAGTTTAACAGGGGCTGGCAGCTACACCTTC.

This clonotype was observed at least ten times. The chain joins TRBV2 to TRBJ1-3; D might be TRBD1 (6 bases). The CDR3 spans 15 residues. V lost 5 bases to trimming and J lost 0 bases, with 11 bases between them. From germline, CDR1 is SNHLY and CDR2 FYNNEI. The CDR3 region has the DNA TGTGCCAGCAGTTATGGACAGCTCTCTGGAAACACCATATATTTT. It is translated as CASSYGQLSGNTIYF.

There are a few counts of this clonotype. The chain uses TRBV2 and TRBJ2-5; D remains unclear. Germline V CDR1 and CDR2: SNHLY, FYNNEI. Trimming removed 2 bases at V and 1 base at J, with 5 bases between. CDR3 length: 13 residues. For the CDR3, the DNA is TGTGCCAGCAGTGAAAACAGCCAAGAGACCCAGTACTTC. Encoded protein: CASSENSQETQYF. Using reference TRBV2 and TRBJ2-5 for the parts outside the CDR3, the full variable domain is EPEVTQTPSHQVTQMGQEVILRCVPISNHLYFYWYRQILGQKVEFLVSFYNNEISEKSEIFDDQFSVERPDGSNFTLKIRSTKLEDSAMYFCASSENSQETQYFGPGTRLLVL.

This clonotype was seen more than once but under ten times. This chain joins TRBV3-1 and TRBJ1-3; D ambiguous. The CDR3 spans 17 residues. V lost 4 bases to trimming and J lost 2 bases, with 18 bases between them. The germline CDR1 and CDR2 sequences are LGHDT and YNNKEL (reference sequence). The chain's CDR3 is CASSPTPLGSTGNTIYF. The CDR3 bases are TGTGCCAGCAGCCCTACACCCCTAGGGAGTACTGGAAACACCATATATTTT.

The J gene is TRBJ1-1, the V gene TRBV27; 11 positions agree with TRBD1. Germline V gives CDR1 MNHEY, CDR2 SMNVEV (reference sequence). J lost 1 base, V lost 6 bases, and 10 bases had no gene match. CDR3 size: 17 residues. CDR3 sequence reads: CASRTGTGGKTNTEAFF. CDR3 in DNA: TGTGCCAGCAGGACCGGGACAGGGGGGAAAACGAACACTGAAGCTTTCTTT.

A word on this clonotype: At one end the junction does not follow the germline gene, possibly because of a read error. The J gene is TRBJ1-5, the V gene TRBV19; the D is unclear. The germline V gene encodes CDR1 LNHDA and CDR2 SQIVND (reference sequence). CDR3 length: 13 residues. The CDR3, as DNA: TGTGACAGTAGTCGGGATAGCAATCAGCCCCAGCATTTT. Amino acids: CDSSRDSNQPQHF.

The genes are TRBV18 and TRBJ2-2; 9 bases agree with TRBD1. Germline CDR1 KGHSH, CDR2 LQKENI. The CDR3 runs 15 residues. Trimming took 3 bases from V and 5 from J; bases not matched to a gene: 4. The DNA of the CDR3 is TGTGCCAGCTCACCGAGGGACAGGGCGACCGGGGAGCTGTTTTTT. The encoded protein is CASSPRDRATGELFF.

This clonotype was counted ten times or more. The V call is TRBV29-1, the J call TRBJ2-7; 7 positions match TRBD2. There are 13 residues in the CDR3. The V segment lost 4 bases and the J segment 2 bases; nucleotides outside the gene matches: 5. Germline CDR1 and CDR2: SQVTM and ANQGSEA. CDR3 in DNA: TGCAGCGTTGGAGCGGGGAGAACCTACGAGCAGTACTTC. Its protein is CSVGAGRTYEQYF.

This chain connects TRBV18 to TRBJ2-3; TRBD2 agrees at 15 bases. The CDR3 is made up of 16 amino acids. CDR1 is KGHSH, CDR2 LQKENI, per germline. Trimming at V came to 3 bases and at J to 5 bases, leaving 3 bases not matched to a gene. This CDR3 is CASSPPGLAGGDTQYF. The CDR3 coding sequence is TGTGCCAGCTCACCGCCGGGACTAGCGGGAGGAGATACGCAGTATTTT.

This clonotype was detected a few times. The V call is TRBV20-1, the J call TRBJ2-1; 10 bases align to TRBD2. Germline-derived CDR1 and CDR2 are DFQATT and SNEGSKA (reference sequence). The J segment lost 5 bases and the V segment lost 6 bases, leaving 7 bases of the junction unmatched. The CDR3 has 14 residues. CDR3 nucleotide sequence: TGCAGTGCCCTAGGACTAGCGGTGAACAATGAGCAGTTCTTC. Its protein product is CSALGLAVNNEQFF.

This clonotype has at least ten counts. This sequence joins TRBV2 and TRBJ2-2, with unresolved D. Germline V gene lookup returns CDR1 SNHLY and CDR2 FYNNEI. Between the trimmed V and J ends, which lost 6 bases and 0 bases, there was a span of 11 bases. The length of the CDR3 is 15 residues. The CDR3 sequence is CASSATYANTGELFF. The CDR3 DNA reads TGTGCCAGCAGCGCGACGTACGCGAACACCGGGGAGCTGTTTTTT.

V usage is TRBV12-3 or TRBV12-4 and J usage is TRBJ2-1; D gene uncertain. This CDR3 region has 14 residues. V lost 1 base, J lost 8 bases, and 12 bases lay in between. The CDR3 protein is CASSLGAALDEQFF. CDR3 bases: TGTGCCAGCAGTTTAGGGGCCGCGCTGGATGAGCAGTTCTTC.

V is TRBV7-9 and J is TRBJ2-2; 11 bases map to TRBD1. CDR3 length equals 14 residues. CDR1 SEHNR and CDR2 FQNEAQ come from the germline V gene (reference sequence). Trimming removed 5 bases from V and 6 bases from J; junction bases left unmatched: 2. Written as DNA, the CDR3 is TGTGCCAGCAGCAAGGGACAGGGGGCCGGGGAGCTGTTTTTT. This codes for CASSKGQGAGELFF. Combining the CDR3 with reference TRBV7-9 and TRBJ2-2 gives the whole variable domain DTGVSQNPRHKITKRGQNVTFRCDPISEHNRLYWYRQTLGQGPEFLTYFQNEAQLEKSRLLSDRFSAERPKGSFSTLEIQRTEQGDSAMYLCASSKGQGAGELFFGEGSRLTVL.

The table lists this clonotype with many counts. The chain is built from TRBV7-9 and TRBJ1-3, with 8 nucleotides matching TRBD1. The V and J ends lost 4 bases and 7 bases, in that order; junction bases with no gene match: 12. CDR1 SEHNR and CDR2 FQNEAQ come from the germline V gene (reference sequence). The length of the CDR3 is 16 residues. The CDR3, as DNA: TGTGCCAGCAGCTCTGACAGGGGAACAGCCTGGAACACCATATATTTT. This codes for CASSSDRGTAWNTIYF.

This clonotype has a count of ten or more. The chain recombines TRBV30 with TRBJ2-7; TRBD1 agrees at 8 bases. The CDR3 length is 14 residues. Germline assignment: CDR1 GTSNPN and CDR2 SVGIG (reference sequence). J lost 3 bases, V lost 3 bases, and 7 bases had no gene match. Here the CDR3 DNA reads TGTGCCTGGAGCGGAACAGGGGGTCTCTACGAGCAGTACTTC. Its protein is CAWSGTGGLYEQYF.

This clonotype was recorded at least ten times. The chain joins TRBV12-3 or TRBV12-4 to TRBJ2-5; 7 nucleotides match TRBD1. The J segment lost 4 bases and the V segment lost 7 bases, leaving 9 bases of the junction unmatched. The CDR3 sequence is 14 residues long. The CDR3 bases are TGTGCCAGCACTACGGACAGGCCCCGAGAGACCCAGTACTTC. Its protein is CASTTDRPRETQYF.

The chain combines TRBV5-1 with TRBJ1-1; 7 nucleotides line up with TRBD1. Per the germline V gene, CDR1 is SGHRS and CDR2 is YFSETQ. The CDR3 spans 16 residues. Trimming removed 0 bases from V and 4 bases from J; junction bases left unmatched: 9. CDR3 coding DNA: TGCGCCAGCAGCTTGGAATATCGAGGGGGCTTCACTGAAGCTTTCTTT. It encodes CASSLEYRGGFTEAFF.

The gene calls are TRBV15 and TRBJ2-3; 9 nucleotides match TRBD2. Per germline, CDR1 LNHNV and CDR2 YYDKDF (reference sequence). J lost 3 bases, V lost 4 bases, and 8 bases had no gene match. This CDR3 comprises 16 residues. The CDR3 coding sequence is TGTGCCACCAGCATCTTAGCGGGAGTGAGAACAGATACGCAGTATTTT. Amino acid sequence: CATSILAGVRTDTQYF.

This chain connects TRBV6-2 or TRBV6-3 to TRBJ1-1, with D perhaps matching TRBD1 (5 bases). Germline V lookup: CDR1 MNHEY, CDR2 SVGEGT. The CDR3 has 17 residues. V lost 6 bases and J lost 3, with 23 bases in between. CDR3 amino acids: CASSRTAVGAWYTEAFF. CDR3 coding DNA: TGTGCCAGCAGCCGAACTGCCGTTGGGGCCTGGTACACTGAAGCTTTCTTT.

This clonotype has ten or more counts. The V gene is TRBV27, the J gene TRBJ2-7; no reliable D call. This CDR3 contains 14 residues. Trimming removed 5 bases at V and 1 base at J, with 12 bases between. Germline V lookup: CDR1 MNHEY, CDR2 SMNVEV (reference sequence). In DNA form, the CDR3 reads TGTGCCAGCAGTGTCCGTCCCCGATCCTACGAGCAGTACTTC. Encoded protein: CASSVRPRSYEQYF.

This clonotype was observed at least ten times. The J gene is TRBJ2-7, the V gene TRBV11-2; TRBD1 might be the D (5 bases). This CDR3 has 14 residues. CDR1 and CDR2 (germline): SGHAT, FQNNGV. V shed 6 bases and J shed 4 bases, with 16 bases lying between them. DNA for the CDR3: TGTGCCAGCAGAATGGTGGGGCGGTTTTACGAGCAGTACTTC. Protein: CASRMVGRFYEQYF. Full variable domain (outside the CDR3, taken from reference TRBV11-2 and TRBJ2-7): EAGVAQSPRYKIIEKRQSVAFWCNPISGHATLYWYQQILGQGPKLLIQFQNNGVVDDSQLPKDRFSAERLKGVDSTLKIQPAKLEDSAVYLCASRMVGRFYEQYFGPGTRLTVT.

This clonotype was counted at least ten times. The rearrangement joins TRBV7-9 to TRBJ2-3; TRBD2 matches at 10 bases. CDR1 and CDR2 from the germline V gene are SEHNR and FQNEAQ (reference sequence). The trim removed 5 bases at V and 6 bases at J, leaving 11 bases unmatched. The CDR3 is 16 residues long. CDR3 sequence reads: CASSPDEGLAVDTQYF. CDR3 sequence (DNA): TGTGCCAGCAGCCCCGACGAAGGACTAGCGGTGGATACGCAGTATTTT.

The chain couples TRBV3-1 to TRBJ2-2, with 13 bases aligning to TRBD2. The trim removed 4 bases at V and 0 bases at J, leaving 2 bases unmatched. The CDR3 is made up of 17 amino acids. Germline V gene data show CDR1 as LGHDT and CDR2 as YNNKEL (reference sequence). The chain's CDR3 is CASSRGLAGPNTGELFF. DNA for the CDR3: TGTGCCAGCAGCCGGGGACTAGCGGGACCGAACACCGGGGAGCTGTTTTTT.

This clonotype occurred a few times. The V and J genes are TRBV3-1 and TRBJ1-2; 9 positions match TRBD1. With V trimmed by 2 bases and J by 2 bases, 21 bases remained unmatched. The germline gives CDR1 LGHDT, CDR2 YNNKEL (reference sequence). CDR3 length equals 21 residues. CDR3 in DNA: TGTGCCAGCAGCCAACCCATGGCCGCGGGACAGGGCCCAACCGTAAACTATGGCTACACCTTC. Residues: CASSQPMAAGQGPTVNYGYTF.

This clonotype has at least ten counts. CDR3 in DNA: TGTGCCGGGGACCAGACACCACCCTATGGCTACACCTTC. As protein: CAGDQTPPYGYTF. The chain has TRBV2 and TRBJ1-2, with D tentatively TRBD1 (5 bases). The ends were cut back, 11 bases at V and 4 bases at J, with 17 bases in the middle. The germline gives CDR1 SNHLY, CDR2 FYNNEI. This CDR3 comprises 13 residues.

V is TRBV7-9 and J is TRBJ2-1; 7 nucleotides line up with TRBD2. The CDR3 contains 16 residues. The junction had 11 bases not matched to a gene; V was cut back by 2 bases and J by 7 bases. Germline CDR1 SEHNR, CDR2 FQNEAQ (reference sequence). The CDR3 loop reads CASSLYRGGGWNEQFF. In DNA, the CDR3 is TGTGCCAGCAGCTTATATCGCGGGGGTGGGTGGAATGAGCAGTTCTTC.

This clonotype was counted ten times or more. The V gene is TRBV6-2 or TRBV6-3, the J gene TRBJ2-7; TRBD2 agrees at 9 bases. The CDR3 extends over 16 amino acids. Germline V lookup: CDR1 MNHEY, CDR2 SVGEGT. Germline trimming cut 0 bases from V and 2 bases from J; bases unmatched to any gene: 5. CDR3 residues: CASSYSTSGPTYEQYF. In nucleotides, the CDR3 is TGTGCCAGCAGTTACTCGACTAGCGGTCCCACCTACGAGCAGTACTTC.